One TCR beta chain is described in this entry. Clones were read by immunoSEQ multiplex PCR, and TCRdb kept only the in-frame ones, dropping some. The sample shows fewer than 200,000 clones, about 86% of them seen only once. The data were taken from a study of blood T cell repertoires in COVID-19. This CDR3 is built from 13 residues. Germline CDR1 and CDR2: LNHNV and YYDKDF (reference sequence). With 0 bases removed from V and 4 bases from J, the gap between germline ends came to 6 bases. Specimen: PBMCs or T cells enriched from blood (not recorded which). The source is a man in his fifties or sixties who had recovered from COVID-19. This chain connects TRBV15 to TRBJ1-2; D unclear. The CDR3 nucleotides read TGTGCCACCAGCAGAGAACACCTCTATGGCTACACCTTC. Its translation is CATSREHLYGYTF.